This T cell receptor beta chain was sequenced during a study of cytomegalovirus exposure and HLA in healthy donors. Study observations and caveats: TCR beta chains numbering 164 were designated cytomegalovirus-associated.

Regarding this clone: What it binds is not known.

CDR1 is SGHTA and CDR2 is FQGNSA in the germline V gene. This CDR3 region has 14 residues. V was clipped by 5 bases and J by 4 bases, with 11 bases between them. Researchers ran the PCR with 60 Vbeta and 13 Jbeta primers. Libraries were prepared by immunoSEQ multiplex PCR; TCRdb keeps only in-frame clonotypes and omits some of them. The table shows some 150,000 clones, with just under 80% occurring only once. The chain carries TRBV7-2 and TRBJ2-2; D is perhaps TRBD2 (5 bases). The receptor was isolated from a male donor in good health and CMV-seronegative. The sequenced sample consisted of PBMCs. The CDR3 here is CASSPAGSTGELFF. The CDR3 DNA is TGTGCCAGCAGCCCCGCGGGCAGCACCGGGGAGCTGTTTTTT.